These 5 T cell receptor beta chains were sequenced from one sample in a study of somatic mutations in cytotoxic T cells in rheumatoid arthritis. The protocol was immunoSEQ multiplex PCR, while the TCRdb copy is restricted to in-frame clones and leaves out a portion. The top ten clones hold 8% to 9% of a sample with about 30,000 clones, approximately 78% of them seen once. Sequenced sample: CD8+ T cells sorted from blood. These receptors were collected from an adult with rheumatoid arthritis.

J is TRBJ2-1 and V is TRBV21-1; the DNA was not used to check the table's D call, TRBD2. TRBV21-1 is described as a pseudogene. The CDR3 totals 16 residues. The CDR3 here is CASSKGSSGRGDEQFF. Written as DNA, the CDR3 is TGTGCCAGCAGCAAAGGCTCTAGCGGGAGAGGCGATGAGCAGTTCTTC.

V is TRBV20-1 and J is TRBJ2-7; D ambiguous. Trimming took 1 base from V and 7 from J, leaving 8 bases between them. CDR1 is DFQATT and CDR2 is SNEGSKA in the germline V gene (reference sequence). This CDR3 region has 11 residues. The CDR3 region is CSARAGREQYF. CDR3 in DNA: TGCAGTGCTAGAGCCGGTCGTGAGCAGTACTTC.

This chain links TRBV19 with TRBJ1-5; no definite D call. Deletions cut 1 base from V and 4 bases from J, with 8 bases between. Looked up from germline, CDR1 is LNHDA and CDR2 is SQIVND (reference sequence). The CDR3 totals 14 residues. The CDR3 DNA follows: TGTGCCAGTAGTATAGCTCCGGAGAATCAGCCCCAGCATTTT. Protein product: CASSIAPENQPQHF.

This sequence joins TRBV28 and TRBJ2-1; D not resolved. V gave up 2 bases and J gave up 2 bases, with 7 bases separating them. The germline V gene encodes CDR1 MDHEN and CDR2 SYDVKM. The CDR3 runs to 14 residues. This CDR3 reads CASSLGRTYNEQFF. As DNA, the CDR3 is TGTGCCAGCAGTTTAGGCAGGACCTACAATGAGCAGTTCTTC.

The V and J genes are TRBV5-4 and TRBJ1-2; possible D gene TRBD1, 6 bases. The V end lost 0 bases, the J end lost 7 bases, and 13 bases lay between the germline ends. The CDR3 sequence is 14 residues long. The germline CDR1 and CDR2 sequences are SGHNT and YYREEE (reference sequence). CDR3 protein: CASSLGTAGAGYTF. Written as DNA, the CDR3 is TGTGCCAGCAGCTTGGGGACCGCGGGGGCTGGCTACACCTTC.